Below, one T cell receptor beta chain is given with its context. Its antigen is not yet known. No much larger clone is present one base from it, and per-base qualities are unavailable. The data are from a study of regulatory T cells in long-lasting Graves disease listed by TCRdb under 2021. In terms of the full investigation: Persistent Graves' disease meant more than 5 years of antithyroid drug treatment with TSH receptor autoantibodies that stayed positive. The study was conducted in China and was registered as a clinical trial. Persistent Graves' disease patients in the clinical cohort had taken antithyroid drugs for around 10 years on average. A total of about 35 samples underwent TCR sequencing, from 13 patients with persistent Graves' disease and some 20 patients with newly diagnosed Graves' disease. Peripheral blood TCR sequencing and RNA sequencing compared persistent Graves' disease patients with newly diagnosed Graves' disease patients.

Library generation was performed with multiplex PCR. For sequencing, an Illumina HiSeq 4000 was employed. To build TCR beta libraries, CDR3 regions were amplified by Arm-PCR using iRepertoire HTBI primers. PCR products were gel purified before sequencing. The study's own analysis went as follows. Gene usage analysis of CDR3 amino acid clonotypes used the 60 to 75 TRBV and 12 to 15 TRBJ segments found across samples. Filtered high-quality paired reads were merged into contigs using COPE and FqMerger. BLAST was used to align contigs to the IMGT TRBV, TRBD and TRBJ reference genes, and CDR3 was defined following IMGT. Any clonotype with a frequency above 0.1% was classified as a highly expanded clone. Shannon entropy was used to measure repertoire diversity, and the Gini coefficient was used to measure V-J evenness. A clonotype was considered public if more than one individual shared it. TCRdb trimmed public reads at Q25 via fastp, called clones via MiXCR and kept in-frame beta chains. Merged by CDR3 protein, the rows form single entries marked with the most common genes and DNA. TCRdb's processing, not the study's, gives the V and J calls here. This sample gives a few hundred thousand distinct CDR3 sequences in total; approximately 22% of them show up just once. The biggest ten clones account for less than 15% of the sample.

Paper-wide results and their limitations: Lower TCR Shannon entropy and fewer highly expanded clones were observed in persistent Graves' disease patients than in newly diagnosed patients, which suggested clonal expansion. Persistent disease showed preferential use of TRBV28, TRBJ1-2 and TRBJ2-5, whereas newly diagnosed disease favored TRBV20-1 and TRBJ2-1. Sequencing and analysis were restricted to the TCR beta chain. The authors acknowledged the small sample size as a limitation that may reduce accuracy. Only peripheral blood was studied, because thyroid tissue, the primary lesion, was inaccessible. A larger number of public clonotypes was shared among persistent patients (around 3,000) than among newly diagnosed patients (around 890).

CDR1 and CDR2 (SGHTA, FQGNSA) derive from the germline V gene. A distance of 11 bases separates the germline ends of V and J, which lose 5 bases and 3 bases respectively. From the cysteine through the phenylalanine, the CDR3 covers 13 amino acids. The read is trimmed to its CDR3 DNA, 39 bases read in frame from base 1. The time point tag for this specimen amounts to: persistent/refractory GD, antithyroid drugs over 5 years with positive TRAb. For both TCR sequencing and RNA sequencing, RNA was extracted from PBMCs in TRIzol. Graves' disease was diagnosed according to American Thyroid Association guidelines. The patients came from an endocrinology department in Xi'an, China. Each patient gave about 10 milliliters of peripheral blood, collected in an EDTA anticoagulant tube. PBMCs were isolated by Ficoll Paque Plus density gradient separation without further T cell sorting. An Agilent 2100 Bioanalyzer and agarose gel were used to check RNA quality, while a NanoDrop 2000 measured RNA concentration.

This chain is built from TRBV7-2 and TRBJ2-7, with the D call perhaps TRBD1 or TRBD2, as 5 bases match in each case. The sample here was peripheral blood mononuclear cells (PBMCs), taken when the disease was refractory, from a patient treated with antithyroid drugs. The receptor's source is a female donor with Graves disease. The nucleotides read TGTGCCAGCAGCGCCGGGACGCGCTACGAGCAGTACTTC. It specifies CASSAGTRYEQYF.